This paragraph reports one TCR beta chain. Its antigen is unidentified. These data belong to a study of graft-versus-host responses after intestinal transplantation. The assay was immunoSEQ multiplex PCR, and TCRdb's table has in-frame clones only and misses some. This repertoire shows about 100,000 clones, less than 90% found once; its top ten account for around 1%. The CDR3 is 16 amino acids. V was trimmed by 5 bases and J by 3 bases, leaving 18 bases between them. CDR1 MGHDK and CDR2 SYGVNS come from the germline V gene. The sequence was collected from a human donor who was the organ donor for an intestinal transplant. The starting material was unstimulated CD4+ T cells sorted from spleen or lymph node cells, obtained before transplant. The chain employs TRBV25-1 and TRBJ2-3; a possible D gene is TRBD2 (7 bases). CDR3 protein: CASSYRRRGQTDTQYF. CDR3 in DNA: TGTGCCAGCAGTTACCGGAGGCGGGGGCAAACAGATACGCAGTATTTT.